This passage covers 24 T cell receptor beta chains from one sample sequenced in a study of T-cell memory formation after mild COVID-19. TCRdb called the 5' RACE reads again in MiXCR, with one record for every CDR3 protein. The table shows some 490,000 distinct CDR3 sequences, with approximately 18% occurring only once. The sequencing input was PBMCs or a T cell subset sorted from them (not recorded which). These receptors originate from an adult woman who had mild COVID-19 (a few samples of this study predate the infection). Cell type and time point are not known.

V usage is TRBV7-3 and J usage is TRBJ2-3; the match to TRBD2 covers 8 bases. The CDR3 has 15 amino acids. Germline-derived CDR1 and CDR2 are SGHTA and FQGTGA. J lost 1 base, V lost 5 bases, and 5 bases had no gene match. The CDR3 sequence is CASSTSGGGTDTQYF. CDR3 in DNA: TGTGCCAGCAGCACTAGCGGCGGGGGCACAGATACGCAGTATTTT. Supplemented by reference TRBV7-3 and TRBJ2-3, the full variable domain reads GAGVSQTPSNKVTEKGKYVELRCDPISGHTALYWYRQSLGQGPEFLIYFQGTGAADDSGLPNDRFFAVRPEGSVSTLKIQRTERGDSAVYLCASSTSGGGTDTQYFGPGTRLTVL.

This clonotype was observed a handful of times. Here the CDR3 reads CASSFIGNTGGDYGYTF. For the CDR3, the DNA is TGTGCCAGCAGTTTTATAGGGAACACAGGGGGCGACTATGGCTACACCTTC. This chain connects TRBV12-3 or TRBV12-4 to TRBJ1-2, with 9 bases lining up with TRBD1. The CDR3 has 17 amino acids. The V segment lost 3 bases and the J segment 3 bases; nucleotides outside the gene matches: 11.

V usage is TRBV4-2 and J usage is TRBJ2-7, with a possible D match to TRBD2 (6 bases). The CDR3 has 16 amino acids. Trimming removed 0 bases at V and 3 bases at J, with 15 bases between. The germline gives CDR1 LGHNA, CDR2 YNFKEQ. The CDR3 reads CASSQETREFFYEQYF. The DNA of the CDR3 is TGTGCCAGCAGCCAAGAGACACGGGAGTTTTTCTACGAGCAGTACTTC.

This chain joins TRBV24-1 and TRBJ2-7, with 7 bases matching TRBD1. Germline CDR1 reads KGHDR; CDR2 reads SFDVKD. V lost 2 bases and J lost 3; bases outside the gene matches: 6. This CDR3 spans 15 amino acids. The CDR3 region is CATSDYRGGRYEQYF. Here the CDR3 DNA reads TGTGCCACCAGTGATTATAGAGGGGGCCGCTACGAGCAGTACTTC.

J is TRBJ2-1 and V is TRBV7-2, with D possibly TRBD2 on 6 matching bases. Germline CDR1 is SGHTA and CDR2 is FQGNSA. V lost 1 base to trimming and J lost 3 bases, with 16 bases between them. The CDR3 contains 17 residues. CDR3 sequence (DNA): TGTGCCAGCAGCTTAGGGATGGGGGGAGGTCTCTACAATGAGCAGTTCTTC. This gives the protein CASSLGMGGGLYNEQFF.

The table lists this clonotype with many counts. A read error may account for a junction end that differs from germline. The chain is built from TRBV12-3 or TRBV12-4 and TRBJ2-3; D remains unclear. The CDR3 consists of 15 residues. CDR3 amino acids: CASSLVGGSTDTQYF. The CDR3 DNA reads as TGTGCTAGCAGCTTAGTAGGTGGCAGCACAGATACGCAGTATTTT.

The chain uses TRBV5-1 and TRBJ1-1; TRBD1 might be the D (6 bases). The CDR3 contains 14 residues. CDR1 is SGHRS, CDR2 YFSETQ, per germline. V was trimmed by 4 bases and J by 2 bases, leaving 12 bases between them. The CDR3 reads CASSGGKGNTEAFF. The CDR3 DNA follows: TGCGCCAGCAGCGGGGGCAAGGGAAACACTGAAGCTTTCTTT.

The chain couples TRBV24-1 to TRBJ2-1; D may be TRBD2 (6 bases). Per germline, CDR1 KGHDR and CDR2 SFDVKD. The CDR3 length is 14 residues. V dropped 1 base and J dropped 8 bases, with 11 bases sitting between them. The CDR3 nucleotides read TGTGCCACCAGTGATTTCGGGGGTCCCCATGAGCAGTTCTTC. Protein product: CATSDFGGPHEQFF.

This sequence joins TRBV7-2 and TRBJ1-5, with unresolved D. The CDR3 has 14 amino acids. The V gene lost 0 bases and the J gene lost 6 bases, with 9 bases spanning the gap. Germline V gene data show CDR1 as SGHTA and CDR2 as FQGNSA. CDR3 bases: TGTGCCAGCAGCTTAGCGGGTTCGAGTCAGCCCCAGCATTTT. Its translation: CASSLAGSSQPQHF.

The chain recombines TRBV7-9 with TRBJ1-6; D not certain. V shed 2 bases and J shed 8 bases, with 10 bases lying between them. The CDR3 runs 14 residues. From germline, CDR1 is SEHNR and CDR2 FQNEAQ (reference sequence). CDR3 in DNA: TGTGCCAGCAGCTTACCCCTACGGGATTCACCCCTCCACTTT. As protein: CASSLPLRDSPLHF.

This clonotype was observed a handful of times. This chain links TRBV12-3 or TRBV12-4 with TRBJ2-7; D perhaps matches TRBD2 (5 bases). Trimming stripped 3 bases from V and 6 bases from J, with 9 bases between. This CDR3 has 12 residues. This CDR3 is CASSFGGSEQYF. In DNA form, the CDR3 reads TGTGCCAGCAGTTTCGGAGGTTCCGAGCAGTACTTC.

The CDR3 DNA reads as TGTGCCAGCAGACCTCCGGACAGGGGGCATCATGAAGCTTTCTTT. The encoded protein is CASRPPDRGHHEAFF. The chain recombines TRBV28 with TRBJ1-1; TRBD1 agrees at 11 bases. CDR1 is MDHEN and CDR2 is SYDVKM in the germline V gene. The CDR3 is 15 amino acids. J gave up 7 bases and V 6 bases, and 10 bases lay outside the gene matches.

This rearrangement joins TRBV20-1 to TRBJ2-1; D remains unclear. Trimming stripped 2 bases from V and 1 base from J, with 15 bases between. The CDR3 is 16 residues long. Looked up from germline, CDR1 is DFQATT and CDR2 is SNEGSKA (reference sequence). The CDR3 nucleotides are TGCAGTGCTAGACCCCACGGAACTCGTTCCTACAATGAGCAGTTCTTC. Its protein is CSARPHGTRSYNEQFF.

This chain joins TRBV6-6 and TRBJ2-1, with 14 bases identical to TRBD2. J gave up 8 bases and V 5 bases, and 5 bases lay outside the gene matches. This CDR3 spans 15 amino acids. Per the germline V gene, CDR1 is MNHNY and CDR2 is SVGAGI (reference sequence). The CDR3 DNA reads as TGTGCCAGCAGTCCTCCGGGACTAGCGGGGGATGAGCAGTTCTTC. Protein sequence: CASSPPGLAGDEQFF.

Ten or more counts support this clonotype. V and J are TRBV6-5 and TRBJ2-5; 8 bases are a match to TRBD2. Germline trimming cut 0 bases from V and 2 bases from J; bases unmatched to any gene: 5. The CDR3 totals 16 residues. Germline assignment: CDR1 MNHEY and CDR2 SVGAGI. CDR3 loop: CASSYSAGGGQETQYF. CDR3 nucleotides: TGTGCCAGCAGTTACTCGGCGGGAGGTGGGCAAGAGACCCAGTACTTC.

The chain uses TRBV7-2 and TRBJ2-5; the D is unclear. Germline assignment: CDR1 SGHTA and CDR2 FQGNSA. V was cut by 2 bases and J by 5 bases, with 6 bases left in between. The CDR3 spans 12 residues. The CDR3 bases are TGTGCCAGCAGCTTATATGCGGAGACCCAGTACTTC. Its translation is CASSLYAETQYF.

This chain links TRBV18 with TRBJ1-6; TRBD1 aligns across 8 bases. V lost 2 bases to trimming and J lost 7 bases; unmatched junction nucleotides: 1. The CDR3 has 14 amino acids. In germline, CDR1 is KGHSH, CDR2 LQKENI. The DNA of the CDR3 is TGTGCCAGCTCACCAACAGGGGGGAATTCACCCCTCCACTTT. It yields the protein CASSPTGGNSPLHF. The whole variable domain, remainder taken from reference TRBV18 and TRBJ1-6, is NAGVMQNPRHLVRRRGQEARLRCSPMKGHSHVYWYRQLPEEGLKFMVYLQKENIIDESGMPKERFSAEFPKEGPSILRIQQVVRGDSAAYFCASSPTGGNSPLHFGNGTRLTVT.

The V and J genes are TRBV6-2 or TRBV6-3 and TRBJ2-1; 7 bases fit TRBD2. V shed 2 bases and J 5 bases; nucleotides not matched to a gene: 6. CDR3 size: 15 residues. Germline lookup yields CDR1 MNHEY and CDR2 SVGEGT. As DNA, the CDR3 is TGTGCCAGCAGTTACAGCGGGACGATTAACAATGAGCAGTTCTTC. It specifies CASSYSGTINNEQFF.

The rearrangement links TRBV7-2 to TRBJ2-4; D not resolved. CDR1 and CDR2 (germline): SGHTA, FQGNSA. Trimming removed 4 bases from V and 6 bases from J, with 13 bases in between. The CDR3 covers 14 residues. The CDR3 reads CASSSFSVSNIQYF. CDR3 in DNA: TGTGCCAGCAGCTCCTTTAGTGTGTCAAACATTCAGTACTTC.

In its sample, this clonotype was seen a few times. This chain links TRBV4-1 with TRBJ2-7; maybe TRBD2 (7 bases). Germline lookup yields CDR1 MGHRA and CDR2 YSYEKL. The CDR3 spans 15 residues. Trimming left V 1 base short and J 9 bases short, with 19 bases between. The CDR3 protein is CASSQAVKGGFGQYF. Here the CDR3 DNA reads TGCGCCAGCAGCCAAGCGGTGAAGGGGGGGTTTGGGCAGTACTTC.

This clonotype turned up a few times. V gene TRBV9 combines with J gene TRBJ2-7; D gene ambiguous. V lost 0 bases to trimming and J lost 5 bases, with 15 bases between them. Germline V gene lookup returns CDR1 SGDLS and CDR2 YYNGEE. The CDR3 spans 15 residues. The CDR3 spells CASSVGVGPFDEQYF. Written as DNA, the CDR3 is TGTGCCAGCAGCGTAGGGGTGGGCCCTTTTGACGAGCAGTACTTC.

This clonotype was found a few times. The V gene is TRBV14, the J gene TRBJ1-6; no definite D call. The germline CDR1 and CDR2 sequences are SGHDN and FVKESK. This CDR3 comprises 14 residues. With 3 bases removed from V and 8 bases from J, the gap between germline ends came to 11 bases. The CDR3 region has the DNA TGTGCCAGCAGCCACGGGGTGAGGGATTCACCCCTCCACTTT. Its translation is CASSHGVRDSPLHF.

This clonotype was counted a few times. The chain couples TRBV7-2 to TRBJ2-6, with TRBD1 matching 8 bases. The CDR3 length is 17 residues. Germline loops: CDR1 SGHTA, CDR2 FQGNSA. Losses at the gene ends were 7 bases for V and 0 bases for J; bases not matched to a gene: 8. The CDR3 DNA follows: TGTGCCAGCACTTTGACAGGGGCCCTCTCTGGGGCCAACGTCCTGACTTTC. It specifies CASTLTGALSGANVLTF. The whole variable domain, remainder taken from reference TRBV7-2 and TRBJ2-6, is GAGVSQSPSNKVTEKGKDVELRCDPISGHTALYWYRQSLGQGLEFLIYFQGNSAPDKSGLPSDRFSAERTGGSVSTLTIQRTQQEDSAVYLCASTLTGALSGANVLTFGAGSRLTVL.

The CDR3 loop is CASSGYEGDTRDTQYF. The CDR3 nucleotides are TGTGCCAGCAGCGGGTATGAGGGGGACACACGTGATACGCAGTATTTT. This sequence joins TRBV11-2 and TRBJ2-3; possible D gene TRBD1, 6 bases. V dropped 5 bases and J dropped 6 bases, with 21 bases sitting between them. Germline V gene data show CDR1 as SGHAT and CDR2 as FQNNGV. CDR3 length: 16 residues.